This T cell receptor (beta chain) was retrieved from a study of T cell repertoires in cytomegalovirus infection. Germline CDR1 and CDR2: SGHVS and FQNEAQ. The CDR3 extends over 16 amino acids. Trimming took off 1 base at V and 0 bases at J, with 9 bases between the two ends. This clonotype was observed at least ten times. What it recognizes is unknown. TCRdb re-called the reads with MiXCR, one entry per CDR3 protein. This sample has around 710,000 distinct CDR3 sequences, with about 27% found just once. This chain connects TRBV7-8 to TRBJ2-2; D remains unclear. Here the sequenced sample was cultured CD8+ T cells from PBMCs, taken from culture after CMV antigen stimulation. The origin of this receptor is a human donor in good health (CMV status not recorded). Some clones in this sample may be carry-over from other donors' samples. The CDR3 DNA sequence: TGTGCCAGCAGCTTAGTTAGTTTCGCGAACACCGGGGAGCTGTTTTTT. This translates into CASSLVSFANTGELFF.